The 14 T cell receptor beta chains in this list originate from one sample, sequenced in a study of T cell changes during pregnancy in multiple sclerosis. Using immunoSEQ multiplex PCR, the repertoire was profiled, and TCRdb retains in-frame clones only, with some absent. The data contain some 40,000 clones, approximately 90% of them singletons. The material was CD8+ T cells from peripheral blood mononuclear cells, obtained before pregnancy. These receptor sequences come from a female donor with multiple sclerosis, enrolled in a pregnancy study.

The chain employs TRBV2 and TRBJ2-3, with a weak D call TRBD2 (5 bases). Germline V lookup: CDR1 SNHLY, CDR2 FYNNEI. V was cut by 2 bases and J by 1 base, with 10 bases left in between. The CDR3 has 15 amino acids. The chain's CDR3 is CASSETRTRTDTQYF. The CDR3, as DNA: TGTGCCAGCAGTGAAACTCGGACTCGCACAGATACGCAGTATTTT.

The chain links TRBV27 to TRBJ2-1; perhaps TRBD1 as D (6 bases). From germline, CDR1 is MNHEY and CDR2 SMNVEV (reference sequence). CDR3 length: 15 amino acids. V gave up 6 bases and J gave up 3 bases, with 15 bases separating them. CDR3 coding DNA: TGTGCCAGCAGCCGGGACACCTCTCTCTACAATGAGCAGTTCTTC. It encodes CASSRDTSLYNEQFF.

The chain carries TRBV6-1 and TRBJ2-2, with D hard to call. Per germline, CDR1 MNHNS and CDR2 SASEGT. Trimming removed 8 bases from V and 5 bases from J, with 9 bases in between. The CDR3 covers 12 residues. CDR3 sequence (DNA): TGTGCCAGCGGCTCAATAACCGGGGAGCTGTTTTTT. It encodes CASGSITGELFF.

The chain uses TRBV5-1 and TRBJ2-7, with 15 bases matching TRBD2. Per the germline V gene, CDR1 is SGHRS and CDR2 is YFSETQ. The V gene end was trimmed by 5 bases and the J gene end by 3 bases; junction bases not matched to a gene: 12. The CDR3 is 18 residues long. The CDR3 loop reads CASSLTGTSGRFGYEQYF. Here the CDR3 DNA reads TGCGCCAGCAGTCTTACAGGGACTAGCGGGAGGTTTGGCTACGAGCAGTACTTC.

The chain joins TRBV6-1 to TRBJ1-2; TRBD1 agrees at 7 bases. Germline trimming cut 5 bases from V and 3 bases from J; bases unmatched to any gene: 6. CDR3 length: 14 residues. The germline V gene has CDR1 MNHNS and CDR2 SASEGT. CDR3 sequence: CASSPGTEYYGYTF. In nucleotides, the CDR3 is TGTGCCAGCAGTCCCGGGACAGAGTACTATGGCTACACCTTC.

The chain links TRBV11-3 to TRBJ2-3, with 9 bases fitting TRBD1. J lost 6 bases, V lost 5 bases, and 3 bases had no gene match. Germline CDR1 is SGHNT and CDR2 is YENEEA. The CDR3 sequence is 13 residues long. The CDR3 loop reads CASSVGTGDTQYF. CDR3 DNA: TGTGCCAGCAGCGTCGGGACAGGGGATACGCAGTATTTT.

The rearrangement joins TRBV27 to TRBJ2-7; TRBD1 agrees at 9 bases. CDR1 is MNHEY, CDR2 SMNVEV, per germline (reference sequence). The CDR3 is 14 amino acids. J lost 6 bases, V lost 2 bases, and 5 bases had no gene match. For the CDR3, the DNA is TGTGCCAGCAGTTTACGGACAGGGGCTTCCGAGCAGTACTTC. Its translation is CASSLRTGASEQYF.

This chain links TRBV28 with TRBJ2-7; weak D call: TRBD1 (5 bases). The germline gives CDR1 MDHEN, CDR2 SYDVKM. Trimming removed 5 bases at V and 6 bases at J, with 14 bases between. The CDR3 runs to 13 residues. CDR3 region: CASSSKGVGEQYF. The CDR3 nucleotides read TGTGCCAGCAGTAGCAAAGGGGTGGGCGAGCAGTACTTC.

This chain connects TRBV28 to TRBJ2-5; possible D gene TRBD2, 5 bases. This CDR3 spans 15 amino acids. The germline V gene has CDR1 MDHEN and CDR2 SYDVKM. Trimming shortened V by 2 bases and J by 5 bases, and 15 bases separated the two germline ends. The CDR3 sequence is CASSLGVTIRETQYF. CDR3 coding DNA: TGTGCCAGCAGTTTAGGGGTGACTATTAGGGAGACCCAGTACTTC. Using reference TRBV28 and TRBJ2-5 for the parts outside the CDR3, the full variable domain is DVKVTQSSRYLVKRTGEKVFLECVQDMDHENMFWYRQDPGLGLRLIYFSYDVKMKEKGDIPEGYSVSREKKERFSLILESASTNQTSMYLCASSLGVTIRETQYFGPGTRLLVL.

This CDR3 reads CASVGGTGELFF. Here the CDR3 DNA reads TGTGCTAGTGTGGGGGGAACCGGGGAGCTGTTTTTT. The genes are TRBV12-5 and TRBJ2-2; D might be TRBD2 (6 bases). The V gene's germline CDR1 is LGHNT and CDR2 FRNRAP. V was shortened by 7 bases and J by 5 bases, with 8 bases between the two germline ends. This CDR3 comprises 12 residues.

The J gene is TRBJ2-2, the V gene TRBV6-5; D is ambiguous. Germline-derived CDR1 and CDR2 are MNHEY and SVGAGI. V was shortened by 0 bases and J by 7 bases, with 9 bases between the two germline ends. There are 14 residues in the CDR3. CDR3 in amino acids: CASSYSPFGGELFF. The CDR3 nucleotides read TGTGCCAGCAGTTACTCTCCCTTCGGCGGGGAGCTGTTTTTT.

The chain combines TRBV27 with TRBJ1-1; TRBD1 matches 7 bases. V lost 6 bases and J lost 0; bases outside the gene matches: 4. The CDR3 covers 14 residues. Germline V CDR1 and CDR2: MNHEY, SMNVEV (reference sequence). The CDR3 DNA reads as TGTGCCAGCAGCCCCGGGACAGTGAACACTGAAGCTTTCTTT. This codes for CASSPGTVNTEAFF.

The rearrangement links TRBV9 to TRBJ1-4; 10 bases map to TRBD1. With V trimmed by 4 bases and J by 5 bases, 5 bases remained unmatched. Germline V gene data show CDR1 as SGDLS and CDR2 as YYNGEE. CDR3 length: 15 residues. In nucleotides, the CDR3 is TGTGCCAGCAGCAATGGACAGGGGGGGAATGAAAAACTGTTTTTT. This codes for CASSNGQGGNEKLFF.

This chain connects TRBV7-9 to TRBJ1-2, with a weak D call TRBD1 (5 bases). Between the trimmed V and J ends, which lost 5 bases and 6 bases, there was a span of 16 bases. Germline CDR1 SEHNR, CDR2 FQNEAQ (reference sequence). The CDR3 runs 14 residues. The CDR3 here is CASSDAGLPDGYTF. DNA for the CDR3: TGTGCCAGCAGCGATGCGGGACTCCCGGATGGCTACACCTTC. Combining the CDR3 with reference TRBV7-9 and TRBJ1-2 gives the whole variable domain DTGVSQNPRHKITKRGQNVTFRCDPISEHNRLYWYRQTLGQGPEFLTYFQNEAQLEKSRLLSDRFSAERPKGSFSTLEIQRTEQGDSAMYLCASSDAGLPDGYTFGSGTRLTVV.